This TCR beta chain derives from a study of shared clonotypes between healthy human individuals. Study conclusions and caveats: It was anticipated that sequencing depth would influence how many clonotypes donors shared.

A deep-level run was used for the assay. Generated by immunoSEQ multiplex PCR, the TCRdb table keeps only in-frame clones and is missing some. Among just over 2,000,000 clones listed, 85% to 95% were seen once. Donors comprised only Caucasian adults living in Nashville, Tennessee. To note about this clone: Its antigen is as yet unknown.

This TCR was sampled from a young man in good health. Sequencing used naive CD4+ T cells sorted from blood. Subset here: CD45RA+ positively selected.

The CDR3 region is CASSTSSSGNTIYF. CDR3 sequence (DNA): TGTGCCAGCAGCACATCATCCTCTGGAAACACCATATATTTT. This chain links TRBV6-5 with TRBJ1-3; D is undetermined. The CDR3 totals 14 residues. Germline CDR1 and CDR2: MNHEY and SVGAGI. V was trimmed by 6 bases and J by 0 bases, leaving 9 bases between them.